Below are 18 T cell receptor beta chains sequenced from a single sample in a study of immune characterization of retroperitoneal liposarcoma. TCRdb called the PCR reads again in MiXCR, with one record for every CDR3 protein. The top ten hold roughly a sixth of the sample, which has some 3,100 distinct CDR3 sequences, around 29% seen once. Input material: tumor tissue. The receptors shown here come from a female donor with retroperitoneal liposarcoma.

The chain employs TRBV12-3 or TRBV12-4 and TRBJ2-1; D not certain. V lost 2 bases, J lost 8 bases, and 4 bases lay in between. There are 11 residues in the CDR3. The CDR3 sequence is CASSLMYEQFF. In nucleotides, the CDR3 is TGTGCCAGCAGTTTAATGTATGAGCAGTTCTTC.

The chain joins TRBV10-2 to TRBJ2-3, with D unresolved. Germline CDR1 WSHSY, CDR2 SAAADI. Trimming removed 5 bases at V and 4 bases at J, with 7 bases between. The CDR3 totals 12 residues. Here the CDR3 DNA reads TGCGCCAGCAGTCATGTTGCAGATACGCAGTATTTT. Its translation is CASSHVADTQYF.

This clonotype was counted a few times. This sequence joins TRBV12-3 or TRBV12-4 and TRBJ2-5; D possibly corresponds to TRBD1 (6 bases). Trimming stripped 2 bases from V and 5 bases from J, with 15 bases between. There are 15 residues in the CDR3. CDR3 residues: CASSLTRTVRETQYF. DNA for the CDR3: TGTGCCAGCAGTTTAACCAGGACAGTGAGGGAGACCCAGTACTTC.

The chain joins TRBV6-1 to TRBJ2-1; the match to TRBD2 covers 8 bases. The J call may be incorrect, as the DNA end agrees better with TRBJ2-7. This CDR3 comprises 15 residues. Looked up from germline, CDR1 is MNHNS and CDR2 is SASEGT. The CDR3 here is CASSEFVGRGNEQYF. For the CDR3, the DNA is TGTGCCAGCAGTGAATTTGTCGGGAGGGGAAATGAGCAGTACTTC.

The sample holds a few counts of this clonotype. J is TRBJ1-1 and V is TRBV12-3 or TRBV12-4; possible D gene TRBD1, 5 bases. This CDR3 is 12 amino acids long. V was shortened by 5 bases and J by 5 bases, with 9 bases between the two germline ends. The CDR3 DNA is TGTGCCAGCAGTGGGGACGTTACTGAAGCTTTCTTT. Amino acid sequence: CASSGDVTEAFF.

This chain joins TRBV7-6 and TRBJ2-1; D remains ambiguous. The DNA end is more similar to TRBJ2-7, so the J call may be wrong. There are 12 residues in the CDR3. In germline, CDR1 is SGHVS, CDR2 FNYEAQ. The CDR3, as DNA: TGTGCCAGCAGCTCCACGATCTCCGAGCAGTACTTC. It specifies CASSSTISEQYF.

In its sample, this clonotype ranks as large. DNA of the CDR3: TGTGCCAGCAGCTATGAGACTAGCGGGAGAAACAATGAGCAGTACTTC. Translation gives CASSYETSGRNNEQYF. The rearrangement links TRBV12-3 or TRBV12-4 to TRBJ2-5; 12 bases fit TRBD2. Unmatched junction bases numbered 16, after V lost 6 bases and J lost 11 bases. CDR3 length equals 16 residues.

This clonotype was seen more than once but under ten times. The chain carries TRBV6-1 and TRBJ2-5, with 11 positions matching TRBD1. The CDR3 has 14 amino acids. CDR1 is MNHNS and CDR2 is SASEGT in the germline V gene. J lost 5 bases, V lost 6 bases, and 5 bases had no gene match. The CDR3 here is CASSRTGGQETQYF. The CDR3 nucleotides read TGTGCCAGCAGCCGGACAGGGGGCCAGGAGACCCAGTACTTC.

Judged by abundance, this clonotype is medium-sized. This may arise from a read error, as a much more abundant clone is one base away. The rearrangement links TRBV27 to TRBJ2-1; 11 bases fit TRBD1. With 2 bases clipped from V and 10 bases from J, the junction kept 10 bases outside the gene matches. The CDR3 length is 16 residues. Germline CDR1 MNHEY, CDR2 SMNVEV (reference sequence). CDR3 DNA sequence: TGTGCCAGCAGTTTAGGGACAGGGGGAGGGGGCTACGAGCAGTTCTTC. Its translation is CASSLGTGGGGYEQFF.

This clonotype is medium-sized in the sample. In nucleotides, the CDR3 is TGTGCCAGCAGGAGGGTATTGACTAGCACAGATACGCAGTATTTT. Its protein is CASRRVLTSTDTQYF. This rearrangement joins TRBV6-1 to TRBJ2-3; TRBD2 might be the D (5 bases). The CDR3 consists of 15 residues. Trimming removed 6 bases at V and 0 bases at J, with 13 bases between. The V gene's germline CDR1 is MNHNS and CDR2 SASEGT.

This clonotype was recorded a few times. V usage is TRBV7-2 and J usage is TRBJ2-1, with 9 positions matching TRBD2. The CDR3 spans 15 residues. Germline CDR1 is SGHTA and CDR2 is FQGNSA. Unmatched junction bases numbered 1, after V lost 1 base and J lost 3 bases. As DNA, the CDR3 is TGTGCCAGCAGCTTAGATAGCGGGAGCTACAATGAGCAGTTCTTC. Translated, it gives CASSLDSGSYNEQFF.

The rearrangement joins TRBV12-3 or TRBV12-4 to TRBJ1-5, with TRBD1 matching 9 bases. The V and J ends lost 7 bases and 6 bases, in that order; junction bases with no gene match: 7. CDR3 size: 14 residues. The CDR3 bases are TGTGCCAGCACCGCCACAGGGGGCGGTCAGCCCCAGCATTTT. It yields the protein CASTATGGGQPQHF.

V is TRBV6-1 and J is TRBJ2-7; 11 positions match TRBD2. V lost 5 bases, J lost 2 bases, and 8 bases stayed unmatched. CDR3 length: 16 amino acids. Germline assignment: CDR1 MNHNS and CDR2 SASEGT. This chain's CDR3 is CASSLNPGLAAYEQYF. The CDR3 DNA sequence: TGTGCCAGCAGTCTAAATCCGGGACTAGCGGCCTACGAGCAGTACTTC.

This chain links TRBV11-3 with TRBJ2-5; TRBD2 matches at 11 bases. TRBJ2-7 matches the DNA end more closely, so the J call is doubtful. The CDR3 totals 16 residues. CDR1 and CDR2 (germline): SGHNT, YENEEA. The CDR3 coding sequence is TGTGCCAGCAGCGATCAACTAGCGGGAGCAGCATACGAGCAGTACTTC. Translating gives CASSDQLAGAAYEQYF.

By frequency in the sample, this clonotype is medium-sized. The CDR3 loop is CASSYNARDGLQHEQYF. CDR3 nucleotides: TGTGCCAGCAGTTACAATGCCCGGGACGGACTCCAGCACGAGCAGTACTTC. This rearrangement joins TRBV6-6 to TRBJ2-1; D may match TRBD1 or TRBD2 (5 bases each). The J call is doubtful: the DNA matches TRBJ2-7 better. The germline V gene has CDR1 MNHNY and CDR2 SVGAGI (reference sequence). The CDR3 extends over 17 amino acids.

This clonotype was picked up a small number of times. The chain carries TRBV12-3 or TRBV12-4 and TRBJ2-1; unclear D gene. V lost 1 base to trimming and J lost 10 bases, with 5 bases between them. The CDR3 is 11 amino acids. DNA for the CDR3: TGTGCCAGCAGTTTAGAATACGAGCAGTTCTTC. Translation: CASSLEYEQFF.

This clonotype is categorized as medium-sized (0.01 to 0.1%). The chain employs TRBV6-1 and TRBJ2-5, with TRBD2 as a possible D gene (6 bases). Germline CDR1 MNHNS, CDR2 SASEGT. CDR3 length: 13 residues. V dropped 2 bases and J dropped 2 bases, with 6 bases sitting between them. The DNA of the CDR3 is TGTGCCAGCAGTGAACGGGAGCAAGAGACCCAGTACTTC. Translation gives CASSEREQETQYF.

The chain carries TRBV7-6 and TRBJ2-5, with D unclear. Germline V gene sequence: CDR1 SGHVS, CDR2 FNYEAQ. V was clipped by 4 bases and J by 11 bases, with 20 bases between them. This CDR3 spans 14 amino acids. The CDR3 loop reads CASSSDFGLNEQYF. CDR3 nucleotides: TGTGCCAGCAGCTCAGACTTTGGGCTCAATGAGCAGTACTTC.